A selection of T cell receptor beta chains follows, all from one sample in a study of patients and donors after allogeneic stem cell transplantation. TCRdb ran MiXCR on the RT-PCR reads and lists one entry per CDR3 protein. The table includes a few hundred thousand distinct CDR3 sequences, roughly 13% detected once. Sequencing input: blood, either unsorted or a sorted T cell fraction (not recorded which). These receptors were collected from a human donor who was either an allogeneic HSCT recipient or a stem cell or donor lymphocyte infusion donor (not recorded which). It is not recorded whose cells these are; they may come from a transplant donor. The CDR3 runs from the conserved cysteine through the conserved F or W. Each record gives: J gene, D gene, V gene, CDR3 protein. The D gene is left open where the match is weak.

TRBJ2-2 TRBD2 TRBV20-1 CSATTSGTSGRITGELFF
TRBJ2-7 TRBD2 TRBV5-4 CASSTGLANYEQYF
TRBJ2-3 TRBD2 TRBV4-1 CASSLIAGPFDTQYF
TRBJ2-5 TRBD2 TRBV14 CASSPPGTSGGETQYF
TRBJ2-3 TRBD1 TRBV12-3/TRBV12-4 CASSPGTGGKDTQYF
TRBJ2-3 - TRBV20-1 CSARDLARGGTQYF
TRBJ2-5 - TRBV18 CASSPGQRETQYF
TRBJ1-3 TRBD1 TRBV12-3/TRBV12-4 CASSPQQGSSGNTIYF
TRBJ2-2 TRBD2 TRBV4-3 CASSQALAGTGELFF
TRBJ2-1 - TRBV21-1 CASSKANNRDYHNEQFF
TRBJ1-5 - TRBV10-3 CAISESSHQPQHF
TRBJ2-5 - TRBV5-1 CASRPRTTQETQYF
TRBJ2-5 - TRBV24-1 CATSGSEWETQYF
TRBJ1-5 TRBD1 TRBV30 CAWSEQGALNQPQHF
TRBJ1-1 - TRBV4-3 CASSQDRGMNTEAFF
TRBJ2-5 - TRBV6-1 CASNRGRVVETQYF
TRBJ2-3 TRBD1 TRBV5-8 CASSRRGQGYTTQYF
TRBJ1-1 TRBD1 TRBV5-4 CASSKGQSNTEAFF
TRBJ2-1 - TRBV7-6 CASSFILNEQFF
TRBJ2-3 TRBD2 TRBV12-3/TRBV12-4 CASRGTSSTDTQYF
TRBJ2-3 TRBD2 TRBV6-4 CASSELAGTPDTQYF
TRBJ1-1 - TRBV5-3 CARSLRCQEGTEAFF
TRBJ2-1 - TRBV29-1 CSVVGTGTHTNEQFF
TRBJ1-1 - TRBV18 CASSPDGNTEAFF
TRBJ2-7 - TRBV11-1 CASSTGTPLEQYF
TRBJ2-2 TRBD2 TRBV7-2 CASSRSGRDTGELFF
TRBJ2-5 - TRBV3-1 CASRNIGVETQYF
TRBJ1-2 - TRBV6-1 CASKVSGANYGYTF
TRBJ2-2 - TRBV6-1 CASRNAGSTGELFF
TRBJ1-2 - TRBV7-9 CASSLGGDGYTF
TRBJ2-2 - TRBV24-1 CASGGLNTGELFF
TRBJ1-2 - TRBV3-1 CASSQGGSPLYGYTF
TRBJ2-1 - TRBV19 CASSTQPGIHEQFF
TRBJ1-2 TRBD1 TRBV29-1 CSVAGTGGYGYTF
TRBJ1-1 - TRBV7-2 CASSLLGPNTEAFF
TRBJ2-3 - TRBV12-3/TRBV12-4 CASSFMSPRGTQYF
TRBJ1-6 - TRBV11-2 CASSERTPGRTGSPLHF